Sequencing of this T cell receptor beta chain was carried out in a study of T cells in women clearing cervical HPV infection. Concerning this clone itself: The observed sequence ends 3 residues before the CDR3 terminus, with the missing tail filled in from the germline J gene.

This CDR3 spans 16 amino acids. The V gene end was trimmed by 2 bases and the J gene end by 5 bases; junction bases not matched to a gene: 11. CDR1 is KGHSH, CDR2 LQKENI, per germline. TCRdb's table, derived via immunoSEQ multiplex PCR, lists solely in-frame clones and lacks some. Listed are some 39,000 clones; 3.7% falls within the top ten. V and J are TRBV18 and TRBJ2-5; 7 positions agree with TRBD1. Material: blood buffy coat. This sequence originates from a woman between 18 and 70 years old with a cervical HPV16 infection that either progressed to CIN3+ or cleared (not recorded which). The part of the CDR3 DNA that was read is TGTGCCAGCTCACCAAGCCAGGGGGTGTTGGTGGAGACC. This sequence encodes CASSPSQGVLVET. The CDR3 reads in full as CASSPSQGVLVETQYF.